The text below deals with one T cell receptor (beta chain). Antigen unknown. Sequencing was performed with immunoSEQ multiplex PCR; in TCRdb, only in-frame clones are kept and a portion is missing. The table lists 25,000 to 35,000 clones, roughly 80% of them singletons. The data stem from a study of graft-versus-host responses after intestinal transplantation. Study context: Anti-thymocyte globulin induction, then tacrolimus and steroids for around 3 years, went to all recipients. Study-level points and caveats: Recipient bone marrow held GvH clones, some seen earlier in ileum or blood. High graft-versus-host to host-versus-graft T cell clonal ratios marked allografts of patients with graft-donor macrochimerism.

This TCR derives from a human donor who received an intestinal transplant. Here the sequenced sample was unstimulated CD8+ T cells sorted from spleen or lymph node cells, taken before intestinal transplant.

The CDR3 sequence: CASSLRQNYEQYF. The CDR3 DNA follows: TGTGCCAGCAGCTTGCGACAGAACTACGAGCAGTACTTC. This chain connects TRBV5-6 to TRBJ2-7; tentative D call: TRBD1 (5 bases). Germline CDR1 is SGHDT and CDR2 is YYEEEE. CDR3 length equals 13 residues. V was clipped by 1 base and J by 3 bases, with 8 bases between them.